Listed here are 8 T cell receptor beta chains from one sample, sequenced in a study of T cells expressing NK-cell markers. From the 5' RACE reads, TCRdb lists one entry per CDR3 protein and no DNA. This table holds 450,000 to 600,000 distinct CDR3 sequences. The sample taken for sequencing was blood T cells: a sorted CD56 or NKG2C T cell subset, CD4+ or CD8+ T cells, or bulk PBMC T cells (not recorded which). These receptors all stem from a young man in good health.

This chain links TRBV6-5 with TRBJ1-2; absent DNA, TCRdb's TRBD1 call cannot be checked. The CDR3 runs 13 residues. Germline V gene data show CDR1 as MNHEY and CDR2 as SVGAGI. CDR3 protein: CASTRVRGYGYTF.

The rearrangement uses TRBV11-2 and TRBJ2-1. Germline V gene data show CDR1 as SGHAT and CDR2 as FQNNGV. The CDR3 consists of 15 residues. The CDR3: CASSISGSAYNEQFF.

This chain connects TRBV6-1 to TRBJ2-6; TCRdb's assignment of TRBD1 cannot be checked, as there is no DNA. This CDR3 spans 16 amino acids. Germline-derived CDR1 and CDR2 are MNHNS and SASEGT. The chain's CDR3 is CASRKQGALGANVLTF.

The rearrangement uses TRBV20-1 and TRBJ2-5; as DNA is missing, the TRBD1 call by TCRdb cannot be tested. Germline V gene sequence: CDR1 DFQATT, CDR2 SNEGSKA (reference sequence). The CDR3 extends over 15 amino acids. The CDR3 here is CSAILRVAGTETQYF.

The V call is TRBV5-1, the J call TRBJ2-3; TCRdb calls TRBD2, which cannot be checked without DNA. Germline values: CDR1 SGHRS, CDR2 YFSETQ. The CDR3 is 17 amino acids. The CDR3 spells CASSVGGLAGGADTQYF.

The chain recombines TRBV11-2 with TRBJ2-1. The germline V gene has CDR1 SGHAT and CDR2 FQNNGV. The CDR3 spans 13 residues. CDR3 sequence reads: CASSPILGWDWFF.

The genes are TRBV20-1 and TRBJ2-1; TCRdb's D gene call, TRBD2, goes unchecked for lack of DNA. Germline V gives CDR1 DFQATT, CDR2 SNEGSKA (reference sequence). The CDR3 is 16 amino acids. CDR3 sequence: CSARHQTGTRVDEQFF.

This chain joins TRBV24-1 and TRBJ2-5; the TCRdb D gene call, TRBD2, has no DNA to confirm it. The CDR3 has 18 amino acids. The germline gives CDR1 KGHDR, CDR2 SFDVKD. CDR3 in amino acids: CATSDSRREAQGEETQYF.